This is a list of T cell receptor beta chains from one sample in a study of Tregs in tolerant kidney transplant recipients. Generated by immunoSEQ multiplex PCR, the TCRdb table keeps only in-frame clones and is missing some. The sample lists some 68,000 clones; less than 90% were seen once. The sample was CD4+ T cells from blood. These receptors came from a human donor in good health. CDR3s include the opening cysteine and the closing phenylalanine or tryptophan. The order of the fields is clone size, D gene, V gene, J gene, CDR3 DNA, CDR3 protein. D genes are given only for firm matches. Only part of the rows carry a size: once, few, many, or a class if the clone is expanded.

size: NA
D: TRBD2
V: TRBV18
J: TRBJ2-2
DNA: TGTGCCACCGGTAGCGGGATCGCGGGCACCGGGGAGCTGTTTTTT
CDR3: CATGSGIAGTGELFF

size: NA
D: NA
V: TRBV9
J: TRBJ1-2
DNA: TGTGCCAGCAGCGTAGGGCAGGCCCCAGGGTATGGCTACACCTTC
CDR3: CASSVGQAPGYGYTF

size: NA
D: NA
V: TRBV5-6
J: TRBJ1-5
DNA: TGTGCCAGCGTGGGGGCTTTCAATCAGCCCCAGCATTTT
CDR3: CASVGAFNQPQHF

size: NA
D: TRBD1
V: TRBV19
J: TRBJ1-1
DNA: TGTGCCAGTAGTATAAACAGGGGAGACACTGAAGCTTTCTTT
CDR3: CASSINRGDTEAFF

size: NA
D: NA
V: TRBV23-1
J: TRBJ2-1
DNA: TGCGCCAGCAGTCAATCGAGGGGGGCGCGTTACTGGGGGGCGAATGAGCAGTTCTTC
CDR3: CASSQSRGARYWGANEQFF

size: NA
D: NA
V: TRBV11-2
J: TRBJ2-5
DNA: TGTGCCAGCAGCTCCCTAGGGCAAGAGACCCAGTACTTC
CDR3: CASSSLGQETQYF

size: NA
D: NA
V: TRBV7-2
J: TRBJ2-3
DNA: TGTGCCAGCAGCCGCTCCTCGGGGGTAGATACGCAGTATTTT
CDR3: CASSRSSGVDTQYF

size: NA
D: NA
V: TRBV7-2
J: TRBJ1-4
DNA: TGTGCCAGCAGCTTAGATGGGGGAGCCGGTGCGAATGAAAAACTGTTTTTT
CDR3: CASSLDGGAGANEKLFF

size: NA
D: NA
V: TRBV4-3
J: TRBJ1-2
DNA: TGCGCCAGCAGCCAAGATCGTAGGTTCTCCCTCTATGGCTACACCTTC
CDR3: CASSQDRRFSLYGYTF

size: NA
D: TRBD2
V: TRBV11-1
J: TRBJ2-2
DNA: TGTGCCAGCAGCTTGGGACTAGCAGGGGGGGATGCCGGGGAGCTGTTTTTT
CDR3: CASSLGLAGGDAGELFF

size: NA
D: TRBD1
V: TRBV7-2
J: TRBJ1-2
DNA: TGTGCCAGCAGCCAAGAAGACAGGGGTGGCTACACCTTC
CDR3: CASSQEDRGGYTF

size: NA
D: NA
V: TRBV7-3
J: TRBJ2-5
DNA: TGTGCCAGCAGCTCTTGGGACAACCAAGAGACCCAGTACTTC
CDR3: CASSSWDNQETQYF

size: NA
D: TRBD1
V: TRBV2
J: TRBJ1-4
DNA: TGTGCCAGCAGTGAAGGGGACAGGGAAATTGAAAAACTGTTTTTT
CDR3: CASSEGDREIEKLFF

size: NA
D: TRBD1
V: TRBV4-1
J: TRBJ1-2
DNA: TGCGCCAGCAGCCAACCTAAAACAGGGGCCGGCTATGGCTACACCTTC
CDR3: CASSQPKTGAGYGYTF

size: NA
D: TRBD1
V: TRBV11-3
J: TRBJ2-1
DNA: TGTGCCAGCAGCTTGTGGACAGGGGGAGAGAATGAGCAGTTCTTC
CDR3: CASSLWTGGENEQFF

size: NA
D: TRBD2
V: TRBV19
J: TRBJ2-5
DNA: TGTGCCAGTAAACTAAGCGGGGGGGCCGGTGAGACCCAGTACTTC
CDR3: CASKLSGGAGETQYF

size: NA
D: NA
V: TRBV5-1
J: TRBJ1-6
DNA: TGCGCCAGCAGCTCGCCCGGGGCAGGGAAGAATTCACCCCTCCACTTT
CDR3: CASSSPGAGKNSPLHF

size: NA
D: TRBD1
V: TRBV5-4
J: TRBJ1-1
DNA: TGTGCCAGCAGCAGCCGGACAGGCTTGATGAACACTGAAGCTTTCTTT
CDR3: CASSSRTGLMNTEAFF

size: NA
D: TRBD1
V: TRBV7-2
J: TRBJ1-2
DNA: TGTGCCAGCAGCCACCGCCGACAGGGGGGAAACTATGGCTACACCTTC
CDR3: CASSHRRQGGNYGYTF

size: once
D: NA
V: TRBV5-5
J: TRBJ2-5
DNA: TGTGCCAGCAGCTTGGGCCTAGCGCCGGGTGGGGGAGAGACCCAGTACTTC
CDR3: CASSLGLAPGGGETQYF

size: NA
D: NA
V: TRBV6-5
J: TRBJ2-7
DNA: TGTGCCAGCAGTTTAACCTACGAGCAGTACTTC
CDR3: CASSLTYEQYF

size: NA
D: NA
V: TRBV6-5
J: TRBJ1-2
DNA: TGTGCCAGCAGTGAGGCAGGCAACTATGGCTACACCTTC
CDR3: CASSEAGNYGYTF